Below are 29 T cell receptor beta chains sequenced from a single sample in a study of PD-L1 blockade in urothelial cancer. Only in-frame clones appear in the TCRdb table, and some are missing; sequencing was by immunoSEQ multiplex PCR. The repertoire consists of approximately 100,000 clones, with roughly nine tenths occurring once and the leading ten covering under 0.95%. Sequenced here: PBMCs, sampled around atezolizumab (anti-PD-L1) treatment. These receptors all come from a woman aged 80 or over with urothelial cancer.

V and J are TRBV14 and TRBJ2-5; D uncertain. V was cut by 5 bases and J by 2 bases, with 3 bases left in between. Germline values: CDR1 SGHDN, CDR2 FVKESK. This CDR3 comprises 11 residues. In nucleotides, the CDR3 is TGTGCCAGCAGCGTACAAGAGACCCAGTACTTC. This sequence encodes CASSVQETQYF.

V and J are TRBV5-1 and TRBJ1-1; a weak D match, TRBD1 (5 bases). Germline CDR1 is SGHRS and CDR2 is YFSETQ. V was cut by 1 base and J by 6 bases, with 19 bases left in between. The CDR3 extends over 16 amino acids. CDR3 bases: TGCGCCAGCAGCTTGTTCTTCGGAGGGGTTATGTCTGAAGCTTTCTTT. Residues: CASSLFFGGVMSEAFF.

This chain uses TRBV5-4 with TRBJ2-7; the match to TRBD2 covers 7 bases. Germline V lookup: CDR1 SGHNT, CDR2 YYREEE (reference sequence). CDR3 length equals 14 residues. After removal of 1 base from V and 4 bases from J, the junction contained 5 bases not matched to a gene. The CDR3 DNA reads TGTGCCAGCAGCTTGAGCGGGGAGGAGTACGAGCAGTACTTC. Translating gives CASSLSGEEYEQYF.

This clone was counted only a few times. The rearrangement links TRBV10-2 to TRBJ1-2; a possible D gene is TRBD1 (5 bases). Trimming took off 1 base at V and 7 bases at J, with 13 bases between the two ends. Germline V CDR1 and CDR2: WSHSY, SAAADI. The CDR3 sequence is 14 residues long. The CDR3 loop is CASSEWQGYGGYTF. The CDR3, as DNA: TGCGCCAGCAGTGAGTGGCAGGGATATGGTGGCTACACCTTC.

The CDR3 here is CAISDLSSGPGGYTF. As DNA, the CDR3 is TGTGCCATCAGTGATTTGTCGAGCGGCCCTGGGGGCTACACCTTC. The chain employs TRBV10-3 and TRBJ1-2; D gene ambiguous. This CDR3 contains 15 residues. Germline V CDR1 and CDR2: ENHRY, SYGVKD. V was shortened by 3 bases and J by 8 bases, with 19 bases between the two germline ends.

The rearrangement uses TRBV19 and TRBJ1-2; perhaps TRBD1 as D (6 bases). The CDR3 has 13 amino acids. Germline V gene sequence: CDR1 LNHDA, CDR2 SQIVND (reference sequence). V lost 5 bases and J 8 bases, leaving 15 bases between the germline ends. The CDR3 sequence: CASSPTGKDGYTF. The CDR3 nucleotides read TGTGCCAGTAGTCCCACAGGGAAGGACGGCTACACCTTC.

CDR3 protein: CASRGTGPNQPQHF. Here the CDR3 DNA reads TGTGCCAGCAGGGGGACAGGTCCCAATCAGCCCCAGCATTTT. V is TRBV28 and J is TRBJ1-5, with 8 bases fitting TRBD1. CDR3 length: 14 amino acids. Germline V gives CDR1 MDHEN, CDR2 SYDVKM. V was pared by 6 bases and J by 3 bases, with 4 bases of the junction left unmatched.

The chain couples TRBV6-6 to TRBJ1-5; no clear D. The CDR3 totals 15 residues. Looked up from germline, CDR1 is MNHNY and CDR2 is SVGAGI (reference sequence). V shed 2 bases and J shed 3 bases, with 11 bases lying between them. This CDR3 is CASSYPWAPNQPQHF. CDR3 nucleotide sequence: TGTGCCAGCAGTTACCCCTGGGCACCCAATCAGCCCCAGCATTTT.

The V call is TRBV23-1, the J call TRBJ1-5, with 9 positions matching TRBD1. TRBV23-1 is annotated as an ORF whose role is uncertain. Unmatched junction bases numbered 7, after V lost 1 base and J lost 6 bases. The CDR3 loop spans 16 amino acids. The CDR3 loop reads CASSQWRTGVIQPQHF. The CDR3 DNA reads as TGCGCCAGCAGTCAATGGCGGACAGGGGTAATTCAGCCCCAGCATTTT.

This chain joins TRBV28 and TRBJ1-5, with TRBD1 matching over 11 bases. The CDR3 runs 15 residues. J was trimmed by 7 bases and V by 4 bases; bases with no gene match: 6. The germline V gene encodes CDR1 MDHEN and CDR2 SYDVKM. CDR3 residues: CASSSLGTGGQPQHF. In nucleotides, the CDR3 is TGTGCCAGCAGTTCCCTCGGGACAGGGGGACAGCCCCAGCATTTT.

The chain is built from TRBV5-1 and TRBJ2-1; TRBD2 matches 11 bases. Germline V gene data show CDR1 as SGHRS and CDR2 as YFSETQ. This CDR3 has 18 amino acids. V trimming: 2 bases; J trimming: 1 base; junction bases outside the gene matches: 8. CDR3 sequence reads: CASSFGLAGGSSYNEQFF. The CDR3, as DNA: TGCGCCAGCAGCTTTGGTCTAGCGGGAGGATCGTCCTACAATGAGCAGTTCTTC.

This rearrangement joins TRBV5-6 to TRBJ2-2; D not certain. There are 14 residues in the CDR3. Germline V gives CDR1 SGHDT, CDR2 YYEEEE. V lost 0 bases and J 9 bases, leaving 12 bases between the germline ends. CDR3 nucleotides: TGTGCCAGCAGCTTGGGGCGGCCCCTCAGGGAGCTGTTTTTT. Translation: CASSLGRPLRELFF. The full variable domain, its missing parts supplied by reference TRBV5-6 and TRBJ2-2, is DAGVTQSPTHLIKTRGQQVTLRCSPKSGHDTVSWYQQALGQGPQFIFQYYEEEERQRGNFPDRFSGHQFPNYSSELNVNALLLGDSALYLCASSLGRPLRELFFGEGSRLTVL.

The chain links TRBV28 to TRBJ2-7; TRBD1 matches 8 bases. The CDR3 spans 15 residues. V was clipped by 1 base and J by 3 bases; unmatched bases: 5. Germline V CDR1 and CDR2: MDHEN, SYDVKM. The CDR3 reads CASSLYRGKDYEQYF. CDR3 in DNA: TGTGCCAGCAGTTTATACAGGGGGAAGGACTACGAGCAGTACTTC.

This chain uses TRBV4-1 with TRBJ2-3; the D gene is possibly TRBD2 (5 bases). V was shortened by 1 base and J by 5 bases, with 13 bases between the two germline ends. This CDR3 spans 15 amino acids. Germline lookup yields CDR1 MGHRA and CDR2 YSYEKL. CDR3 amino acids: CASSQGASSRDTQYF. The CDR3 DNA is TGCGCCAGCAGCCAAGGCGCTAGCTCGCGAGATACGCAGTATTTT.

The rearrangement uses TRBV7-2 and TRBJ2-5; 7 positions match TRBD1. Trimming removed 3 bases from V and 2 bases from J; junction bases left unmatched: 0. CDR1 is SGHTA, CDR2 FQGNSA, per germline. This CDR3 is 13 amino acids long. CDR3 DNA: TGTGCCAGCAGCTTGGGACAGCAAGAGACCCAGTACTTC. Encoded protein: CASSLGQQETQYF.

The chain couples TRBV15 to TRBJ1-4, with a tentative D call TRBD1 (6 bases). CDR1 and CDR2 (germline): LNHNV, YYDKDF (reference sequence). Deletions cut 4 bases from V and 0 bases from J, with 9 bases between. The CDR3 is 15 residues long. The CDR3 sequence: CATSKDRTTNEKLFF. The CDR3 DNA follows: TGTGCCACCAGCAAAGACAGGACAACTAATGAAAAACTGTTTTTT.

The rearrangement joins TRBV5-1 to TRBJ2-4; TRBD2 matches at 9 bases. V shed 3 bases and J 2 bases; nucleotides not matched to a gene: 6. Germline V gene sequence: CDR1 SGHRS, CDR2 YFSETQ. The length of the CDR3 is 16 residues. This CDR3 is CASSSSGLATKNIQYF. The CDR3 DNA follows: TGCGCCAGCAGCTCGTCCGGACTAGCGACCAAAAACATTCAGTACTTC.

The chain recombines TRBV7-9 with TRBJ2-5; no clear D. CDR1 and CDR2 (germline): SEHNR, FQNEAQ (reference sequence). The CDR3 is 13 residues long. With 5 bases removed from V and 5 bases from J, the gap between germline ends came to 12 bases. CDR3 amino acids: CASSIEYWETQYF. For the CDR3, the DNA is TGTGCCAGCAGCATTGAGTATTGGGAGACCCAGTACTTC. The variable domain in full, completed from reference TRBV7-9 and TRBJ2-5, reads DTGVSQNPRHKITKRGQNVTFRCDPISEHNRLYWYRQTLGQGPEFLTYFQNEAQLEKSRLLSDRFSAERPKGSFSTLEIQRTEQGDSAMYLCASSIEYWETQYFGPGTRLLVL.

This clone was observed once. The rearrangement links TRBV7-6 to TRBJ2-7, with 11 bases matching TRBD2. With V trimmed by 5 bases and J by 7 bases, 13 bases remained unmatched. The CDR3 loop spans 16 amino acids. Germline V gives CDR1 SGHVS, CDR2 FNYEAQ. Here the CDR3 reads CASSPSGLAGGQEQYF. The CDR3 region has the DNA TGTGCCAGCAGCCCCAGCGGGCTAGCGGGAGGACAGGAGCAGTACTTC.

The chain employs TRBV9 and TRBJ2-1; 9 nucleotides align to TRBD1. The length of the CDR3 is 14 residues. Looked up from germline, CDR1 is SGDLS and CDR2 is YYNGEE. J lost 8 bases, V lost 0 bases, and 3 bases had no gene match. For the CDR3, the DNA is TGTGCCAGCAGCGTAGACAGGGGGCAAGATGAGCAGTTCTTC. This gives the protein CASSVDRGQDEQFF. The full variable domain, completed using reference TRBV9 and TRBJ2-1, is DSGVTQTPKHLITATGQRVTLRCSPRSGDLSVYWYQQSLDQGLQFLIQYYNGEERAKGNILERFSAQQFPDLHSELNLSSLELGDSALYFCASSVDRGQDEQFFGPGTRLTVL.

The chain recombines TRBV5-1 with TRBJ2-3, with 11 bases identical to TRBD2. The germline gives CDR1 SGHRS, CDR2 YFSETQ. CDR3 size: 17 residues. The J segment lost 2 bases and the V segment lost 8 bases, leaving 13 bases of the junction unmatched. CDR3 in DNA: TGCGCCAGTCAGACGATACCACTAGCGGGGGTCACAGATACGCAGTATTTT. Translation: CASQTIPLAGVTDTQYF.

This clone was detected once. V gene TRBV5-1 combines with J gene TRBJ2-1; a weak D match, TRBD2 (6 bases). The V end was cut by 4 bases, the J end by 8 bases, with 16 bases between. From germline, CDR1 is SGHRS and CDR2 YFSETQ. CDR3 size: 14 residues. The CDR3 loop reads CASSTGGPGDEQFF. Written as DNA, the CDR3 is TGCGCCAGCAGCACAGGAGGGCCCGGAGATGAGCAGTTCTTC.

V is TRBV5-4 and J is TRBJ2-7, with D perhaps TRBD1 (9 bases). Trimming stripped 4 bases from V and 5 bases from J, with 28 bases between. Germline-derived CDR1 and CDR2 are SGHNT and YYREEE (reference sequence). The CDR3 is 18 amino acids. The CDR3 is CASSRGTGRQREQHEQYF. The CDR3, as DNA: TGTGCCAGCAGCCGGGGGACAGGGAGACAGCGGGAGCAGCACGAGCAGTACTTC. The whole variable domain, remainder taken from reference TRBV5-4 and TRBJ2-7, is ETGVTQSPTHLIKTRGQQVTLRCSSQSGHNTVSWYQQALGQGPQFIFQYYREEENGRGNFPPRFSGLQFPNYSSELNVNALELDDSALYLCASSRGTGRQREQHEQYFGPGTRLTVT.

V is TRBV28 and J is TRBJ1-1; 12 bases line up with TRBD1. The CDR3 covers 14 residues. Germline CDR1 and CDR2: MDHEN and SYDVKM. V shed 8 bases and J 3 bases; nucleotides not matched to a gene: 4. DNA for the CDR3: TGTGCCAGCGGGGACAGGGGGCCGTACACTGAAGCTTTCTTT. Its protein product is CASGDRGPYTEAFF.

In its sample, this clone was seen once. The chain recombines TRBV18 with TRBJ2-1; D unclear. The germline V gene has CDR1 KGHSH and CDR2 LQKENI. This CDR3 region has 13 residues. The V gene lost 3 bases and the J gene lost 7 bases, with 10 bases spanning the gap. The CDR3 nucleotides read TGTGCCAGCTCACCTAGTCGGTCTAATGAGCAGTTCTTC. Translated: CASSPSRSNEQFF.

This clone appeared a few times. This sequence joins TRBV28 and TRBJ1-2, with D possibly being TRBD1 (6 bases). The CDR3 has 12 residues. V dropped 3 bases and J dropped 10 bases, with 12 bases sitting between them. The V gene's germline CDR1 is MDHEN and CDR2 SYDVKM. CDR3 residues: CASSFQGLDYTF. The DNA of the CDR3 is TGTGCCAGCAGTTTTCAGGGGCTTGACTACACCTTC.

The chain uses TRBV11-3 and TRBJ1-1, with a tentative D call TRBD1 (5 bases). Germline CDR1 is SGHNT and CDR2 is YENEEA. V was clipped by 6 bases and J by 1 base, with 15 bases between them. The CDR3 consists of 15 residues. CDR3 coding DNA: TGTGCCAGCAGTCAAGAGCGGGGGAAGAACACTGAAGCTTTCTTT. Translating gives CASSQERGKNTEAFF.

In this sample, this clone turned up once. The chain employs TRBV28 and TRBJ2-7; 10 bases are shared with TRBD1. Germline V gives CDR1 MDHEN, CDR2 SYDVKM. Trimming removed 4 bases from V and 8 bases from J; junction bases left unmatched: 11. The length of the CDR3 is 15 residues. CDR3 protein: CASSSRGQGPPKQYF. Written as DNA, the CDR3 is TGTGCCAGCAGTTCCCGGGGACAGGGGCCGCCAAAGCAGTACTTC.

J is TRBJ2-7 and V is TRBV2; TRBD2 is a possible D gene (5 bases). Deletions cut 4 bases from V and 2 bases from J, with 6 bases between. The CDR3 consists of 12 residues. The germline gives CDR1 SNHLY, CDR2 FYNNEI. The CDR3 reads CASSATTYEQYF. The CDR3 region has the DNA TGTGCCAGCAGTGCGACTACCTACGAGCAGTACTTC.